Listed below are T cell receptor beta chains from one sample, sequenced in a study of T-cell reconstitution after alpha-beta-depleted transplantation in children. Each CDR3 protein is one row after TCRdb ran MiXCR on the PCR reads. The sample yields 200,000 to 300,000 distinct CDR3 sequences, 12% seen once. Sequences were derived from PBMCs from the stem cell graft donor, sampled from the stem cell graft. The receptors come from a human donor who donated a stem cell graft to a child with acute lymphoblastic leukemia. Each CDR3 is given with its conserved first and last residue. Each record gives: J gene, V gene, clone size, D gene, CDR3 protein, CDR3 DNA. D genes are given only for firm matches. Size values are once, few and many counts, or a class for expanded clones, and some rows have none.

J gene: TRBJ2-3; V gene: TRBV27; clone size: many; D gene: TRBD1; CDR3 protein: CASSPGRQGADTQYF; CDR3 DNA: TGTGCCAGCAGTCCCGGTAGACAGGGAGCTGATACGCAGTATTTT
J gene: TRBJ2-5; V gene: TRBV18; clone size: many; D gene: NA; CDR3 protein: CASSPAGPTNQETQYF; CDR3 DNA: TGTGCCAGCTCACCCGCGGGACCGACCAACCAAGAGACCCAGTACTTC
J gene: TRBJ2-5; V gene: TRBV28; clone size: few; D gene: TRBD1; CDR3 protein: CASSLSKTWTGVGETQYF; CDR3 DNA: TGTGCCAGCAGCCTCTCTAAGACTTGGACAGGGGTTGGGGAGACCCAGTACTTC
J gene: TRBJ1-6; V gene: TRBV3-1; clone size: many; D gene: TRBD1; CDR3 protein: CASSPRTDRGHNSPLHF; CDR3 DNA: TGTGCCAGCAGCCCTAGAACGGACAGGGGGCATAATTCACCCCTCCACTTT
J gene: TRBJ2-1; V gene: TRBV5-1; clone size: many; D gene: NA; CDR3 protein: CASSLAASVGNEQFF; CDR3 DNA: TGCGCCAGCAGCCTGGCCGCTAGCGTCGGGAATGAGCAGTTCTTC
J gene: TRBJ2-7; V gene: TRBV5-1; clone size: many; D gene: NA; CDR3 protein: CASSLLGDRTYEQYF; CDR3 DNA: TGCGCCAGCAGCTTGCTCGGGGACCGGACCTACGAGCAGTACTTC
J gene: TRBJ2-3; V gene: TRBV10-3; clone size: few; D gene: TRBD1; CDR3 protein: CAISFRTGGSSDTQYF; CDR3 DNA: TGTGCCATCAGTTTCCGTACAGGGGGCAGTTCGGATACGCAGTATTTT
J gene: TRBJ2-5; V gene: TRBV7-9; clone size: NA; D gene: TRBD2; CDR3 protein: CASSLPRGREEETQYF; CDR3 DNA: TGTGCCAGCAGCCTTCCTCGGGGGCGGGAGGAAGAGACCCAGTACTTC
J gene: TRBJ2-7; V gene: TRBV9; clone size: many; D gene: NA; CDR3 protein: CASSVGSPAYEQYF; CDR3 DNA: TGTGCCAGCAGCGTCGGGAGCCCTGCCTACGAGCAGTACTTC
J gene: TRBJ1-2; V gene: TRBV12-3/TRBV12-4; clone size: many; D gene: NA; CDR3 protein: CASSFGSPGGYTF; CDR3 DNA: TGTGCCAGCAGTTTCGGCAGTCCCGGCGGCTACACCTTC
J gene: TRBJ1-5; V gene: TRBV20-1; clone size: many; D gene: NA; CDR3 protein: CSAPTHRGGSNQPQHF; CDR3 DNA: TGCAGTGCACCGACCCACCGAGGTGGATCCAATCAGCCCCAGCATTTT
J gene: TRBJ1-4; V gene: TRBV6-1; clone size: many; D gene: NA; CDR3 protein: CASSTSVGVPNEKLFF; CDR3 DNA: NA
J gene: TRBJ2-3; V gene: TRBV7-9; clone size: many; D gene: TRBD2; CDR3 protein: CASSFGLAGTDTQYF; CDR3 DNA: TGTGCCAGCAGCTTCGGACTAGCGGGAACAGATACGCAGTATTTT
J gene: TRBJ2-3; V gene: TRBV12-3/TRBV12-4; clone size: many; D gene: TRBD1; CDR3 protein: CASSLVQGVDTQYF; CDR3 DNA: TGTGCCAGCAGTTTAGTTCAGGGGGTAGATACGCAGTATTTT
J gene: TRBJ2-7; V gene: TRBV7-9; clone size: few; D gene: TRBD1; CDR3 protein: CASSLVDRGYEQYF; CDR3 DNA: TGTGCCAGCAGCTTAGTGGACAGGGGCTACGAGCAGTACTTC
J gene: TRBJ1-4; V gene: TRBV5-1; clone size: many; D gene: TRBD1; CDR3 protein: CASSSGQGREKLFF; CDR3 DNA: TGCGCCAGCAGCTCCGGACAGGGTCGAGAAAAACTGTTTTTT
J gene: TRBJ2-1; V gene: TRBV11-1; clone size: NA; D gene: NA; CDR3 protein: CASSLARRPDSYNEQFF; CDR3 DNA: TGTGCCAGCAGCTTAGCCAGGCGACCAGACAGCTACAATGAGCAGTTCTTC
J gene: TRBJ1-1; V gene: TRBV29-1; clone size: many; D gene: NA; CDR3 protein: CTSGGNTEAFF; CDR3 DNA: TGCACTTCAGGAGGGAACACTGAAGCTTTCTTT
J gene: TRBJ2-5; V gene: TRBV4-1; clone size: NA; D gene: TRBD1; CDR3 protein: CASSLIGRGLETQYF; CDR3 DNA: TGCGCCAGCAGCTTAATCGGCAGGGGGCTTGAGACCCAGTACTTC
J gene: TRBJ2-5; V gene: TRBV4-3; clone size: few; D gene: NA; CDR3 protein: CASSHPRDRQETQYF; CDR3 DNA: TGCGCCAGCAGCCACCCGCGGGACCGCCAAGAGACCCAGTACTTC
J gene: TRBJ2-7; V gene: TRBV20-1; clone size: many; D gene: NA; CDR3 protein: CSARQEMFYEQYF; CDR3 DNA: TGCAGTGCTCGACAGGAGATGTTTTACGAGCAGTACTTC
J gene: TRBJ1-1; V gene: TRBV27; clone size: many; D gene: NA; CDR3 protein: CASSPLTETMSDEAFF; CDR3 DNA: TGTGCCAGCAGTCCCTTGACAGAAACTATGTCGGATGAAGCTTTCTTT
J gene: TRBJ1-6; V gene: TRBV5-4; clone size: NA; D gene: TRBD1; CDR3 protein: CASSIRQGSNSPLHF; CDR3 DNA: TGTGCCAGCAGCATCCGACAGGGGTCGAATTCACCCCTCCACTTT
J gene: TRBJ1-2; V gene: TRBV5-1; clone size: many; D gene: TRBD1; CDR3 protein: CASSFGTGENGYTF; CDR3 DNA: TGCGCCAGCAGCTTCGGGACAGGAGAGAATGGCTACACCTTC
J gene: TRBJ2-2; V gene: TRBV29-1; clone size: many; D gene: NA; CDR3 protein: CSVEDRDKNTGELFF; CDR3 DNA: TGCAGCGTTGAAGATCGCGACAAAAACACCGGGGAGCTGTTTTTT
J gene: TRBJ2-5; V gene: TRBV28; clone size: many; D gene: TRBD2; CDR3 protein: CASRGTGGPGETQYF; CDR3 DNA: TGTGCCAGCCGAGGCACGGGAGGGCCAGGAGAGACCCAGTACTTC
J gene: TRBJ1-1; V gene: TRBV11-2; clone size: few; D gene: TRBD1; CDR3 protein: CASSLAGGGEAFF; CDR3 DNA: TGTGCCAGCAGCTTAGCAGGGGGAGGTGAAGCTTTCTTT
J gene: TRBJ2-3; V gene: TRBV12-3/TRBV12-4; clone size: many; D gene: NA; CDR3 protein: CASSLRGSDTQYF; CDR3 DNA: TGTGCCAGCAGTCTCCGGGGCTCCGATACGCAGTATTTT
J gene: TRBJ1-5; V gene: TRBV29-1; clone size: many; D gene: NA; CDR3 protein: CSVTPSGGNQPQHF; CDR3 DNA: TGCAGCGTTACCCCCTCGGGGGGCAATCAGCCCCAGCATTTT
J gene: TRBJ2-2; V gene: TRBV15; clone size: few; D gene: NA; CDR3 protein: CATSRGQMNTGELFF; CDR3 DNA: TGTGCCACCAGCAGGGGACAAATGAACACCGGGGAGCTGTTTTTT